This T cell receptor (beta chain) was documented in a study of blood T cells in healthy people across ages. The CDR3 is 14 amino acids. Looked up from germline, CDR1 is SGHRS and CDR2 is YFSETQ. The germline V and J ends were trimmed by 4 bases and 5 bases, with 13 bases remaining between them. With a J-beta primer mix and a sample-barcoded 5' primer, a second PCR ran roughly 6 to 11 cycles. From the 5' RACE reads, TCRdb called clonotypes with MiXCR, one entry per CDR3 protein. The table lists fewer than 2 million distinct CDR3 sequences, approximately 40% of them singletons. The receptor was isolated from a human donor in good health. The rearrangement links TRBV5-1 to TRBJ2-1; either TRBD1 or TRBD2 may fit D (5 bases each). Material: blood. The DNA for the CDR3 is TGCGCCAGCAGCCAAACGGGACCTGACAATGAGCAGTTCTTC. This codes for CASSQTGPDNEQFF.